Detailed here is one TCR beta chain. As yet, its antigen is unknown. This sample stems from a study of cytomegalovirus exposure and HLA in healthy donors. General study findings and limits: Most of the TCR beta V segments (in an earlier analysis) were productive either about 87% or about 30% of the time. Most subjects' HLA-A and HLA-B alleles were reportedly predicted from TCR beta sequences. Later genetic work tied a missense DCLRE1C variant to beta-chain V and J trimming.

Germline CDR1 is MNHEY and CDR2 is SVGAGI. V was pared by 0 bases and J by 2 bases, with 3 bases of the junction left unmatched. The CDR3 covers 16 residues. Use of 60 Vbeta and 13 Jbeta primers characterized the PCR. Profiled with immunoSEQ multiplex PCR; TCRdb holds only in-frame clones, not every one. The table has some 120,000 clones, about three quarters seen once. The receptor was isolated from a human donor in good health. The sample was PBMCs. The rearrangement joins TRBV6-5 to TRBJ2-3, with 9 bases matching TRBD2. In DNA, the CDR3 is TGTGCCAGCAGTTACTCAGCGGGGGGTTACACAGATACGCAGTATTTT. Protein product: CASSYSAGGYTDTQYF.